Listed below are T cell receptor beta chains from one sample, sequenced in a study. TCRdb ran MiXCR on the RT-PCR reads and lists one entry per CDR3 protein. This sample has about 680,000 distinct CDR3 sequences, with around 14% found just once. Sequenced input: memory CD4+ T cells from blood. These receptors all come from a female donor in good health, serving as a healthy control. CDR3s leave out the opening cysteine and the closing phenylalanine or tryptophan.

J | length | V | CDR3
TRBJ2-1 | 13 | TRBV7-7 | ASSLELARYNEQF
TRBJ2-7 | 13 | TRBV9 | ASSVAVTGIYEQY
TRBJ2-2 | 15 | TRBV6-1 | ASSKGAAGPNTGELF
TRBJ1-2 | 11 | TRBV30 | AWIRLPTYGYT
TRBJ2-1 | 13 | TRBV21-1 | ASSSGTSPYNEQF
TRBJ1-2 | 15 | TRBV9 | ASSVGPVLAALYGYT
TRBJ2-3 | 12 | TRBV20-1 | SARVWRSTDTQY
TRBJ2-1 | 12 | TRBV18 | ASAGGNSYNEQF
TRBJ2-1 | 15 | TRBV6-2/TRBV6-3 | ASQTWGARGSYNEQF
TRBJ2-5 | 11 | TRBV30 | AWGETGQETQY
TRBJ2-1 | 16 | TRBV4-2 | ASSQDWRDRGAYNEQF
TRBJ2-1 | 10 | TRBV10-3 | AIRQGWDEQF
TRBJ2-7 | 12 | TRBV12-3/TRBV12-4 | ASSPDLGDYEQY
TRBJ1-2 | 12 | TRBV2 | ASSERENYYGYT
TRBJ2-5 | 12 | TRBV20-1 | SAKTIRQGETQY
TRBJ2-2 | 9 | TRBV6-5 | ASSFMGELF
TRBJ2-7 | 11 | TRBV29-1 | SVASGSSYEQY
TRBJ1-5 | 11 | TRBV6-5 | ASSYLSDQPQH
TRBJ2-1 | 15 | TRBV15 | ATSGHLGTSRGNEQF
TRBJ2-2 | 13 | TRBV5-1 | ASSLGQSYTGELF
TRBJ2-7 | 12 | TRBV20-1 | SASPQGLIYEQY
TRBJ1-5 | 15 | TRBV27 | ASRPRTGSSGNQPQH
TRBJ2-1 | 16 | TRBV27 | ASSYLQPGQVRNNEQF
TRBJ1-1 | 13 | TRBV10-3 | AISYDRASYTEAF
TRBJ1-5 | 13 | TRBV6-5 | ASSLTLDSNQPQH
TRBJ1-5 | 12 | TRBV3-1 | ASSQDLSNQPQH
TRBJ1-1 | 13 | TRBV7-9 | ASSLRQGGNTEAF
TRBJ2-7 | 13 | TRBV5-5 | ASSFGLTGTYEQY
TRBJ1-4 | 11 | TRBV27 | ASSSRGVRRLF
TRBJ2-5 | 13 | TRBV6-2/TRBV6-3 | ASSYGAGAVETQY
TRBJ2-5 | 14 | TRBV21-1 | ASSKASGGGEKTQY
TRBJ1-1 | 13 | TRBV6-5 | ASSSKGAGETEAF
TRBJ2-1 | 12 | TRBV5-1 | ASSWDIQYNEQF